This TCR beta chain was identified in a study of OX40 agonist ivuxolimab in advanced cancers. About the full investigation: Ivuxolimab was an agonistic, fully human IgG2 monoclonal antibody directed against OX40 (CD134), a costimulatory receptor. Partial responses occurred in three dose-escalation patients: two with cutaneous melanoma and one with hepatocellular carcinoma. Prior anti-PD-1, anti-PD-L1 or anti-CTLA-4 therapy was permitted, and checkpoint inhibitors had been received by less than 45% of dose-escalation patients. Of the approximately 50 patients in dose escalation, around 20 had hepatocellular carcinoma, about 15 had melanoma, 9 had renal cell carcinoma and 9 had head and neck cancer. The purpose of peripheral TCRbeta sequencing was to test whether ivuxolimab changed TCR sequence diversity and led to clonal T-cell expansion. The dose-escalation cohort was 82.7% male with a mean age of about 58 years, ranging from roughly 20 to 80. Intravenous ivuxolimab was administered to patients every 2 weeks at six dose levels: 0.01, 0.1, 0.3, 1.5, 3 and 10 mg/kg. The monotherapy dose-escalation portion (N of about 49 patients) of the phase I ivuxolimab trial is reported in the paper.

V is pared back by 1 base and J by 4 bases, with 11 bases lying between the germline termini. CDR1 and CDR2, per the germline V gene, are SQVTM and ANQGSEA. The CDR3 runs 13 residues from the cysteine to the phenylalanine. The entry retains the CDR3 DNA only, 39 bases that are in frame from base 1. The trial excluded patients who had a history of autoimmune disease or who were on systemic immunosuppression. Peripheral blood for TCR sequencing was collected from all dose cohorts at baseline, on cycle 4 day 1, and on cycle 7 day 1. Samples came from an open-label, multicenter, first-in-human phase I dose-escalation trial of ivuxolimab. Adults with locally advanced or metastatic melanoma, renal cell, hepatocellular, or head and neck squamous cell carcinoma were enrolled in the trial. Before TCR sequencing, CD4+ T cells and CD8+ T cells from peripheral blood were sorted into separate populations. Paper-wide results and their limitations: Low levels of normalized T-cell clonal expansion were also shown by some nonresponding patients. The antigen specificity of the clonally expanded peripheral T cells was not determined. Clonal expansion of both CD4+ and CD8+ blood T cells was observed from baseline to week 6 at doses 0.1 to 3.0 mg/kg. After ivuxolimab, CD8+ T cells had more expanded clones than CD4+ T cells on average. In partial responders in the 0.1-3.0 mg/kg groups, normalized peripheral clonal expansion was found to be among the lowest, especially among CD8+ T cells.

Genomic DNA was isolated from the sorted cells so that the TCRbeta CDR3 region could be sequenced. The immunoSEQ Assay was used to sequence the TCRbeta CDR3 regions. In its TCRdb copy, this immuneACCESS table keeps in-frame sequences only and misses some clones. Where compared with another copy, unresolved V genes explain less than half of these, and the others have no known cause. The sample table holds fewer than 85,000 clones, of which roughly 80% were seen once. Together, the top ten hold roughly 0.5% of the sample. Concerning this clone itself: Its antigen is still unknown. The input lacks base qualities; no much larger clone sits a single base away.

The specimen comprised CD4+ or CD8+ T cells sorted from blood, sampled in a trial of the OX40 agonist ivuxolimab. The clonotype originates from an adult with an advanced solid tumor such as melanoma, head and neck, liver or kidney cancer. This chain is built from TRBV29-1 and TRBJ2-7; a tentative D match to TRBD2 spans 5 bases. At the DNA level, the sequence is TGCAGCGTTGAAGGTGTCGGGGATTACGAGCAGTACTTC. Translated, this is CSVEGVGDYEQYF.